Listed below are T cell receptor beta chains from one sample, sequenced in a study of Ad26.COV2.S vaccination and SARS-CoV-2 variants. TCRdb's copy holds only in-frame clones and misses some; the assay was immunoSEQ multiplex PCR. The sample has nearly 400,000 clones, over 75% seen once. The material was peripheral blood, obtained in a trial of Ad26.COV2.S vaccine versus placebo. These receptors originate from a person aged 18-60 years who received the Ad26.COV2.S COVID-19 vaccine or a placebo. CDR3s include the opening cysteine and the closing phenylalanine or tryptophan.

>TRBJ2-1|TRBV7-9
CASSLGTGSNEQFF
>TRBJ2-2|TRBV28
CASSFPGRAGELFF
>TRBJ1-5|TRBV30
CAWSAGIDRNQPQHF
>TRBJ1-1|TRBV28
CASSLFRRRGTEAFF
>TRBJ2-3|TRBV4-3
CASSQETSGSDTDTQYF
>TRBJ2-5|TRBV9
CASSVAPTIQETQYF
>TRBJ2-3|TRBV21-1
CASSIGESSGRAPPPTDTQYF
>TRBJ2-1|TRBV29-1
CSVGTSMRNEQFF
>TRBJ2-2|TRBV5-6
CASSGGLAGGYTGELFF
>TRBJ2-2|TRBV4-1
CASSQGTEGELFF
>TRBJ2-1|TRBV11-3
CASSLGGSFEQFF
>TRBJ2-7|TRBV5-1
CASSLGTTEAYEQYF
>TRBJ2-7|TRBV19
CASSIDLFSDLSYEQYF
>TRBJ2-1|TRBV7-9
CASSLQLRGLAGPGEQFF